This T cell receptor beta chain originates from a study of control samples from healthy donors and cancer patients. A single count supports this clone. Germline values: CDR1 LGHDT, CDR2 YNNKEL (reference sequence). The CDR3 extends over 17 amino acids. V lost 4 bases, J lost 0 bases, and 13 bases lay in between. Method: immunoSEQ multiplex PCR; TCRdb's copy keeps in-frame clones and lacks some. Of about 68,000 clones listed, about 83% are singletons. Sequencing was carried out using blood. This rearrangement joins TRBV3-1 (or the pseudogene TRBV3-2) to TRBJ2-6, with D perhaps matching TRBD1 (5 bases). This receptor was taken from a man between 60 and 75 years old in good health. The CDR3 bases are TGTGCCAGCAGCCTTGTTACAGGTACCTCTGGGGCCAACGTCCTGACTTTC. Amino acid sequence: CASSLVTGTSGANVLTF.